The 30 T cell receptor beta chains below all came from one sample that was sequenced in a study of identifying expanded T cells in peripheral blood. Assay used: immunoSEQ multiplex PCR; TCRdb lists only in-frame clones, some missing. Here the sample spans about 81,000 clones, roughly 89% being singletons. Specimen: blood. These receptor sequences come from a person aged 18-70 years in good health.

The chain combines TRBV28 with TRBJ2-7; 11 bases align to TRBD2. The CDR3 extends over 18 amino acids. Germline loops: CDR1 MDHEN, CDR2 SYDVKM. J gave up 0 bases and V 5 bases, and 12 bases lay outside the gene matches. CDR3: CASSPPGELAGASYEQYF. In DNA, the CDR3 is TGTGCCAGCAGTCCCCCAGGGGAACTAGCGGGGGCCTCCTACGAGCAGTACTTC.

The chain is built from TRBV7-3 and TRBJ2-3; 7 bases match TRBD2. This CDR3 is 17 amino acids long. The V segment lost 0 bases and the J segment 4 bases; nucleotides outside the gene matches: 10. Germline V gene lookup returns CDR1 SGHTA and CDR2 FQGTGA. This CDR3 is CASSLTSSGGSADTQYF. CDR3 DNA: TGTGCCAGCAGCTTAACCTCCTCAGGCGGGAGCGCAGATACGCAGTATTTT.

J is TRBJ1-2 and V is TRBV28; no firm D call. The CDR3 loop spans 12 amino acids. V was shortened by 3 bases and J by 7 bases, with 9 bases between the two germline ends. From germline, CDR1 is MDHEN and CDR2 SYDVKM. The CDR3: CASSFGGLGYTF. In DNA form, the CDR3 reads TGTGCCAGCAGTTTCGGAGGACTTGGCTACACCTTC.

The J gene is TRBJ2-7, the V gene TRBV7-9; 12 bases align to TRBD2. With 6 bases clipped from V and 5 bases from J, the junction kept 2 bases outside the gene matches. The CDR3 sequence is 13 residues long. Germline V gene sequence: CDR1 SEHNR, CDR2 FQNEAQ (reference sequence). The CDR3 protein is CASRASGRDEQYF. The CDR3, as DNA: TGTGCCAGCAGGGCTAGCGGGAGGGACGAGCAGTACTTC.

This clone was observed once. V and J are TRBV5-1 and TRBJ2-1; TRBD2 matches 12 bases. V dropped 1 base and J dropped 0; count of bases not matched to a gene: 11. CDR3 length: 20 residues. Germline CDR1 is SGHRS and CDR2 is YFSETQ. CDR3 sequence: CASSLTSGLAGLSSYNEQFF. CDR3 in DNA: TGCGCCAGCAGCTTGACTTCGGGACTAGCGGGTCTAAGCTCCTACAATGAGCAGTTCTTC.

The rearrangement uses TRBV2 and TRBJ2-7; 8 positions match TRBD2. From germline, CDR1 is SNHLY and CDR2 FYNNEI. CDR3 size: 14 residues. The J segment lost 9 bases and the V segment lost 8 bases, leaving 15 bases of the junction unmatched. The CDR3 coding sequence is TGTGCCAGCTGGCCGGGACTAGAATTAAGTGGGCAGTACTTC. This gives the protein CASWPGLELSGQYF. Based on the CDR3 plus reference TRBV2 and TRBJ2-7, the full variable domain is EPEVTQTPSHQVTQMGQEVILRCVPISNHLYFYWYRQILGQKVEFLVSFYNNEISEKSEIFDDQFSVERPDGSNFTLKIRSTKLEDSAMYFCASWPGLELSGQYFGPGTRLTVT.

This clone was detected once. The chain recombines TRBV29-1 with TRBJ2-6, with 10 bases lining up with TRBD2. Germline CDR1 is SQVTM and CDR2 is ANQGSEA. This CDR3 is 15 amino acids long. The V segment lost 6 bases and the J segment 4 bases; nucleotides outside the gene matches: 6. CDR3 amino acids: CSVGAGGPGANVLTF. The CDR3 DNA reads TGCAGCGTCGGAGCGGGAGGGCCCGGGGCCAACGTCCTGACTTTC.

The rearrangement links TRBV9 to TRBJ2-3, with 9 bases fitting TRBD1. Trimming at V came to 2 bases and at J to 2 bases, leaving 6 bases not matched to a gene. Germline assignment: CDR1 SGDLS and CDR2 YYNGEE. This CDR3 has 16 residues. CDR3 sequence reads: CASSVTGTGLTDTQYF. The CDR3 DNA reads TGTGCCAGCAGCGTCACCGGGACAGGGCTCACAGATACGCAGTATTTT.

DNA of the CDR3: TGTGCCAGCAGCGTAGAGCCGACCGGGACCCAACCTTACGAGCAGTACTTC. Translated, it gives CASSVEPTGTQPYEQYF. This rearrangement joins TRBV9 to TRBJ2-7; D might be TRBD1 or TRBD2, each matching 5 bases. The V gene lost 0 bases and the J gene lost 4 bases, with 20 bases spanning the gap. Looked up from germline, CDR1 is SGDLS and CDR2 is YYNGEE. The CDR3 sequence is 17 residues long.

The chain is built from TRBV28 and TRBJ1-5; no firm D call. Germline V gives CDR1 MDHEN, CDR2 SYDVKM. Trimming took off 3 bases at V and 4 bases at J, with 10 bases between the two ends. The CDR3 covers 14 residues. The CDR3 nucleotides are TGTGCCAGCAGTTTCAGCAATCTAAATCAGCCCCAGCATTTT. Translating it yields CASSFSNLNQPQHF.

The table lists this clone with a few counts. V is TRBV5-1 and J is TRBJ2-1; 7 nucleotides agree with TRBD2. The germline CDR1 and CDR2 sequences are SGHRS and YFSETQ. Trimming cost V 4 bases and J 4 bases; bases outside gene matches: 8. The CDR3 is 15 residues long. The CDR3 region is CASSPAGDPYNEQFF. CDR3 nucleotide sequence: TGCGCCAGCAGCCCGGCGGGGGACCCATACAATGAGCAGTTCTTC.

The chain is built from TRBV5-1 and TRBJ2-1; 10 bases map to TRBD2. V was pared by 1 base and J by 5 bases, with 9 bases of the junction left unmatched. CDR3 length equals 17 residues. CDR1 and CDR2 (germline): SGHRS, YFSETQ. DNA of the CDR3: TGCGCCAGCAGCTTGAACTTAGCGGGAGGTCGTGACAATGAGCAGTTCTTC. Encoded protein: CASSLNLAGGRDNEQFF.

J is TRBJ1-2 and V is TRBV29-1, with 7 bases identical to TRBD1. From germline, CDR1 is SQVTM and CDR2 ANQGSEA. The CDR3 runs to 13 residues. With 7 bases clipped from V and 8 bases from J, the junction kept 13 bases outside the gene matches. CDR3 in DNA: TGCAGCGGTGCCCTAGACAGGGCTGGAGGCTACACCTTC. Amino acid sequence: CSGALDRAGGYTF.

This clone was detected only a few times. The V and J genes are TRBV15 and TRBJ1-2; 8 nucleotides align to TRBD1. The length of the CDR3 is 13 residues. The V and J ends lost 2 bases and 8 bases, in that order; junction bases with no gene match: 4. Looked up from germline, CDR1 is LNHNV and CDR2 is YYDKDF (reference sequence). The DNA for the CDR3 is TGTGCCACCAGCAGAAGGACAGGGCAGGGCTACACCTTC. Translating it yields CATSRRTGQGYTF.

The chain couples TRBV5-1 to TRBJ2-5; 14 nucleotides match TRBD2. CDR1 SGHRS and CDR2 YFSETQ come from the germline V gene. This CDR3 has 16 residues. J was trimmed by 2 bases and V by 5 bases; bases with no gene match: 5. The CDR3 loop is CASRSGLAGDQETQYF. CDR3 nucleotides: TGCGCCAGCAGATCGGGACTAGCGGGAGATCAAGAGACCCAGTACTTC.

The chain employs TRBV7-3 and TRBJ2-5; 8 bases fit TRBD2. This CDR3 is built from 15 residues. V gave up 4 bases and J gave up 4 bases; unmatched junction bases: 8. CDR1 and CDR2 (germline): SGHTA, FQGTGA. The CDR3 sequence is CASSSSGSIGETQYF. The CDR3 DNA reads as TGTGCCAGCAGCTCGAGCGGGAGTATTGGAGAGACCCAGTACTTC.

This rearrangement joins TRBV7-9 to TRBJ1-1; 10 bases are shared with TRBD1. Germline V lookup: CDR1 SEHNR, CDR2 FQNEAQ (reference sequence). This CDR3 has 15 amino acids. The trim removed 3 bases at V and 3 bases at J, leaving 4 bases unmatched. The CDR3 sequence is CASSLTGGHDTEAFF. As DNA, the CDR3 is TGTGCCAGCAGCTTGACAGGGGGCCACGACACTGAAGCTTTCTTT.

As for this clone: Other DNA sequences in this sample translate to the same CDR3. The chain employs TRBV28 and TRBJ1-2, with unresolved D. The germline V gene has CDR1 MDHEN and CDR2 SYDVKM. This CDR3 is 11 amino acids long. V lost 6 bases and J 5 bases, leaving 7 bases between the germline ends. The CDR3 coding sequence is TGTGCCAGCAGCTTAAATTATGGCTACACCTTC. This sequence encodes CASSLNYGYTF.

This clone turned up a few times. This chain links TRBV6-5 with TRBJ2-7; 9 positions agree with TRBD1. V lost 2 bases and J lost 6; bases outside the gene matches: 11. Germline V CDR1 and CDR2: MNHEY, SVGAGI. The CDR3 sequence is 16 residues long. Here the CDR3 reads CASSYKPGQGYGEQYF. CDR3 coding DNA: TGTGCCAGCAGTTACAAACCAGGACAGGGGTACGGCGAGCAGTACTTC.

A single count supports this clone. CDR3: CASSLVLTAADTQYF. CDR3 coding DNA: TGTGCCAGCAGCTTAGTACTCACGGCGGCAGATACGCAGTATTTT. The J gene is TRBJ2-3, the V gene TRBV7-9, with D unclear. Between the trimmed V and J ends, which lost 1 base and 4 bases, there was a span of 12 bases. The CDR3 spans 15 residues. Germline V gene sequence: CDR1 SEHNR, CDR2 FQNEAQ (reference sequence).

The gene calls are TRBV11-1 and TRBJ2-3, with TRBD2 matching 9 bases. Germline V gene data show CDR1 as SGHAT and CDR2 as FQDESV (reference sequence). Trimming took 5 bases from V and 1 from J; bases not matched to a gene: 4. CDR3 length equals 15 residues. CDR3 DNA sequence: TGTGCCAGCAGCCCAATAGCGGGAGGCACAGATACGCAGTATTTT. This gives the protein CASSPIAGGTDTQYF.

The J gene is TRBJ1-4, the V gene TRBV28; 9 bases are a match to TRBD1. CDR3 size: 13 residues. J lost 8 bases, V lost 10 bases, and 8 bases had no gene match. Germline CDR1 is MDHEN and CDR2 is SYDVKM. The CDR3 DNA sequence: TGTGCCACCCCAGACAGGGGGGGAGAAAAACTGTTTTTT. Amino acid sequence: CATPDRGGEKLFF.

The V and J genes are TRBV28 and TRBJ2-7; D unresolved. Trimming shortened V by 5 bases and J by 0 bases, and 14 bases separated the two germline ends. The CDR3 sequence is 15 residues long. CDR1 is MDHEN and CDR2 is SYDVKM in the germline V gene. For the CDR3, the DNA is TGTGCCAGCAGTGCCGCCCCCCAGAGCTCCTACGAGCAGTACTTC. Encoded protein: CASSAAPQSSYEQYF.

V usage is TRBV6-6 and J usage is TRBJ1-1; D is perhaps TRBD1 (5 bases). Germline assignment: CDR1 MNHNY and CDR2 SVGAGI (reference sequence). This CDR3 has 15 amino acids. V lost 2 bases, J lost 5 bases, and 15 bases lay in between. CDR3 nucleotides: TGTGCCAGCAGTTACGTATCTGGGACGGGAACTGAAGCTTTCTTT. Encoded protein: CASSYVSGTGTEAFF.

The chain carries TRBV29-1 and TRBJ2-2, with D perhaps matching TRBD1 or TRBD2 (5 bases each). V dropped 3 bases and J dropped 1 base, with 12 bases sitting between them. The CDR3 has 15 amino acids. Germline CDR1 and CDR2: SQVTM and ANQGSEA. CDR3 bases: TGCAGCGTTGAGTCAGGGACGATGAACACCGGGGAGCTGTTTTTT. This encodes CSVESGTMNTGELFF.

This clone was counted once. V is TRBV28 and J is TRBJ1-3; D is uncertain. Trimming pared 4 bases from V and 6 bases from J, leaving 10 bases between. The V gene's germline CDR1 is MDHEN and CDR2 SYDVKM. The CDR3 consists of 13 residues. The CDR3 nucleotides are TGTGCCAGCAGTTCCCCCGACACAAACACCATATATTTT. Amino acid sequence: CASSSPDTNTIYF.

V usage is TRBV19 and J usage is TRBJ2-3, with unresolved D. Germline-derived CDR1 and CDR2 are LNHDA and SQIVND (reference sequence). Trimming pared 5 bases from V and 1 base from J, leaving 13 bases between. CDR3 length: 15 residues. CDR3 sequence reads: CASSFYGVGTDTQYF. Written as DNA, the CDR3 is TGTGCCAGTAGTTTCTACGGTGTTGGCACAGATACGCAGTATTTT.

The rearrangement uses TRBV7-2 and TRBJ2-2; 11 bases align to TRBD2. Germline CDR1 and CDR2: SGHTA and FQGNSA. V gave up 1 base and J gave up 4 bases; unmatched junction bases: 5. This CDR3 has 17 residues. The CDR3 DNA sequence: TGTGCCAGCAGCTTAGGTAGCGGGAGGGCCGGCACCGGGGAGCTGTTTTTT. Translated, it gives CASSLGSGRAGTGELFF.

The V gene is TRBV7-2, the J gene TRBJ2-1; weak D call: TRBD2 (6 bases). Germline CDR1 reads SGHTA; CDR2 reads FQGNSA. V shed 8 bases and J shed 6 bases, with 20 bases lying between them. The CDR3 is made up of 15 amino acids. The CDR3 nucleotides read TGTGCCAGCCGGCGGAGGGACGGGAGTGGCAATGAGCAGTTCTTC. This encodes CASRRRDGSGNEQFF.

The V gene is TRBV2, the J gene TRBJ2-2; D tentatively reads TRBD1 or TRBD2 (5 bases each). Germline CDR1 and CDR2: SNHLY and FYNNEI. The CDR3 length is 15 residues. V was cut by 5 bases and J by 5 bases, with 15 bases left in between. In nucleotides, the CDR3 is TGTGCCAGCAGTATACGGGACGGTGGGACCGGGGAGCTGTTTTTT. It translates to CASSIRDGGTGELFF.